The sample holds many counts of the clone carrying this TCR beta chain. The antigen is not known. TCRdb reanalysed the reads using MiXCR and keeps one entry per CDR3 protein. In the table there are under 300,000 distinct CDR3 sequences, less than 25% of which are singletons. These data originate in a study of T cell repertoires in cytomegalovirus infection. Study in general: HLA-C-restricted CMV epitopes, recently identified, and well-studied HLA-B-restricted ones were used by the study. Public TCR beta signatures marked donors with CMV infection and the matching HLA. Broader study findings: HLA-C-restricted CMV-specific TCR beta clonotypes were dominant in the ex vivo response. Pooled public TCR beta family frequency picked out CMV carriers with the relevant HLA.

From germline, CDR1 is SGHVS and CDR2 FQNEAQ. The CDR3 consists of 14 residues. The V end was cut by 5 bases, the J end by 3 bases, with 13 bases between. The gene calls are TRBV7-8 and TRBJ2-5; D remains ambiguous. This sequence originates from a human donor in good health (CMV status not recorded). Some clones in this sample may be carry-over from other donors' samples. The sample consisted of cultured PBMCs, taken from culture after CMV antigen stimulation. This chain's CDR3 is CASSPVAMKETQYF. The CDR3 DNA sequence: TGTGCCAGCAGCCCTGTGGCTATGAAAGAGACCCAGTACTTC.